A single sample is the source of the 31 T cell receptor beta chains below, sequenced in a study of cytotoxic CD8 clonotypes in ibrutinib-treated CLL. Assay: immunoSEQ multiplex PCR; the TCRdb copy retains only in-frame clones and omits some. The sample lists about 310,000 clones; about 77% were seen once. This sample comprised PBMCs, obtained before ibrutinib treatment. Every receptor here comes from a human donor with chronic lymphocytic leukemia.

Many counts were recorded for this clone. This chain links TRBV7-8 with TRBJ2-1; TRBD2 matches at 11 bases. The CDR3 extends over 18 amino acids. CDR1 and CDR2 from the germline V gene are SGHVS and FQNEAQ. With 1 base clipped from V and 9 bases from J, the junction kept 14 bases outside the gene matches. The CDR3 reads CASSLVPIAGGPLGEQFF. The DNA of the CDR3 is TGTGCCAGCAGCTTAGTCCCGATAGCGGGAGGGCCCCTCGGTGAGCAGTTCTTC.

The rearrangement uses TRBV30 and TRBJ1-1, with 9 bases identical to TRBD1. J lost 5 bases, V lost 0 bases, and 4 bases had no gene match. CDR1 is GTSNPN, CDR2 SVGIG, per germline (reference sequence). This CDR3 contains 14 residues. The CDR3 region is CAWSVNRGLTEAFF. Written as DNA, the CDR3 is TGTGCCTGGAGTGTCAACAGGGGGCTGACTGAAGCTTTCTTT.

The chain has TRBV4-1 and TRBJ1-2; tentatively, D is TRBD1 (5 bases). The V end lost 3 bases, the J end lost 3 bases, and 14 bases lay between the germline ends. The CDR3 runs to 15 residues. Per the germline V gene, CDR1 is MGHRA and CDR2 is YSYEKL. The CDR3 DNA is TGCGCCAGCAGCCAGGGGGGTAGCAGGGACTATGGCTACACCTTC. Protein: CASSQGGSRDYGYTF.

The chain carries TRBV10-3 and TRBJ1-2; the D is unclear. Per the germline V gene, CDR1 is ENHRY and CDR2 is SYGVKD. This CDR3 is 14 amino acids long. V lost 4 bases and J 4 bases, leaving 13 bases between the germline ends. CDR3: CAISVEGSGYGYTF. In DNA, the CDR3 is TGTGCCATCAGTGTCGAGGGCTCTGGCTATGGCTACACCTTC.

The chain combines TRBV13 with TRBJ2-1; TRBD2 is a possible D gene (5 bases). Germline V gene sequence: CDR1 PRHDT, CDR2 FYEKMQ (reference sequence). The V gene lost 4 bases and the J gene lost 10 bases, with 11 bases spanning the gap. The CDR3 consists of 12 residues. The CDR3 protein is CASSSGGREQFF. The CDR3 bases are TGTGCCAGCAGCTCTGGAGGCAGGGAGCAGTTCTTC.

The genes are TRBV12-1 and TRBJ2-7; the table's TRBD2 call for D was not verified on the DNA. TRBV12-1 is a listed pseudogene. The CDR3 totals 12 residues. The CDR3 coding sequence is TGTGCCACCCCGGGAGAGAGTAGCGAGCAGTACTTC. As protein: CATPGESSEQYF.

The gene calls are TRBV5-6 and TRBJ1-4; a weak D match, TRBD1 (5 bases). This CDR3 is 14 amino acids long. The germline CDR1 and CDR2 sequences are SGHDT and YYEEEE. Trimming took 4 bases from V and 5 from J, leaving 12 bases between them. For the CDR3, the DNA is TGTGCCAGCAGCCCCGGACACGCCAATGAAAAACTGTTTTTT. Translation: CASSPGHANEKLFF. The full variable domain, rest sourced from reference TRBV5-6 and TRBJ1-4, is DAGVTQSPTHLIKTRGQQVTLRCSPKSGHDTVSWYQQALGQGPQFIFQYYEEEERQRGNFPDRFSGHQFPNYSSELNVNALLLGDSALYLCASSPGHANEKLFFGSGTQLSVL.

CDR3 residues: CASSDRWETQYF. The CDR3 DNA follows: TGTGCCAGCAGCGACCGATGGGAGACCCAGTACTTC. V gene TRBV5-6 combines with J gene TRBJ2-5; no clear D gene. The germline V gene encodes CDR1 SGHDT and CDR2 YYEEEE. The V end was cut by 4 bases, the J end by 5 bases, with 9 bases between. The CDR3 is made up of 12 amino acids. Combining the CDR3 with reference TRBV5-6 and TRBJ2-5 gives the whole variable domain DAGVTQSPTHLIKTRGQQVTLRCSPKSGHDTVSWYQQALGQGPQFIFQYYEEEERQRGNFPDRFSGHQFPNYSSELNVNALLLGDSALYLCASSDRWETQYFGPGTRLLVL.

This chain uses TRBV27 with TRBJ1-1; D unclear. Germline CDR1 MNHEY, CDR2 SMNVEV (reference sequence). Trimming took 3 bases from V and 1 from J, leaving 3 bases between them. The CDR3 length is 12 residues. CDR3 in DNA: TGTGCCAGCAGTTTGCCGAACACTGAAGCTTTCTTT. Translation: CASSLPNTEAFF.

The chain couples TRBV4-1 to TRBJ2-1, with D perhaps TRBD1 or TRBD2 (5 bases each). Trimming pared 3 bases from V and 2 bases from J, leaving 14 bases between. The CDR3 loop spans 16 amino acids. Germline V lookup: CDR1 MGHRA, CDR2 YSYEKL. This CDR3 reads CASSQSHGTAYNEQFF. CDR3 coding DNA: TGCGCCAGCAGCCAGTCTCACGGGACGGCCTACAATGAGCAGTTCTTC.

The rearrangement joins TRBV27 to TRBJ2-3; 12 bases align to TRBD2. This CDR3 has 17 amino acids. V gave up 3 bases and J gave up 5 bases; unmatched junction bases: 9. From germline, CDR1 is MNHEY and CDR2 SMNVEV (reference sequence). The CDR3 protein is CASSLSSSGRVGDTQYF. Here the CDR3 DNA reads TGTGCCAGCAGTTTGTCGTCTAGCGGGAGGGTGGGAGATACGCAGTATTTT.

The chain links TRBV30 to TRBJ2-3; 16 nucleotides agree with TRBD2. V dropped 4 bases and J dropped 0; count of bases not matched to a gene: 16. The CDR3 is 21 amino acids. Germline V gives CDR1 GTSNPN, CDR2 SVGIG (reference sequence). The CDR3 loop is CAWTRDRKGLAGGPSTDTQYF. In DNA, the CDR3 is TGTGCCTGGACGCGGGACAGAAAGGGACTAGCGGGAGGGCCAAGCACAGATACGCAGTATTTT.

The V call is TRBV11-1, the J call TRBJ2-1; 10 bases line up with TRBD2. The CDR3 covers 15 residues. The ends lost 5 bases at V and 7 bases at J; junction bases unmatched: 8. Germline-derived CDR1 and CDR2 are SGHAT and FQDESV (reference sequence). In nucleotides, the CDR3 is TGTGCCAGCAGCCCTAAGCGGGAGGGCCGGAATGAGCAGTTCTTC. Residues: CASSPKREGRNEQFF.

This clone appeared a single time. V and J are TRBV6-1 and TRBJ2-5; D gene uncertain. This CDR3 has 15 amino acids. The V and J ends lost 0 bases and 1 base respectively, with 9 bases between them. Germline-derived CDR1 and CDR2 are MNHNS and SASEGT. The CDR3 reads CASSEAGVPQETQYF. The DNA for the CDR3 is TGTGCCAGCAGTGAAGCAGGCGTCCCCCAAGAGACCCAGTACTTC.

This chain links TRBV5-1 with TRBJ2-1; D remains ambiguous. V lost 0 bases and J 0 bases, leaving 10 bases between the germline ends. Germline CDR1 SGHRS, CDR2 YFSETQ. CDR3 length equals 16 residues. The CDR3 bases are TGCGCCAGCAGCTTGGTTGCGCAGAGCTCCTACAATGAGCAGTTCTTC. This sequence encodes CASSLVAQSSYNEQFF.

CDR3 sequence: CASSLARQANYGYTF. The CDR3 nucleotides are TGTGCCAGCAGCTTAGCCCGACAGGCAAACTATGGCTACACCTTC. The chain combines TRBV7-8 with TRBJ1-2; possible D gene TRBD1, 6 bases. The V end lost 0 bases, the J end lost 2 bases, and 10 bases lay between the germline ends. Germline V CDR1 and CDR2: SGHVS, FQNEAQ. The CDR3 sequence is 15 residues long.

V is TRBV9 and J is TRBJ2-1, with D uncertain. CDR1 is SGDLS and CDR2 is YYNGEE in the germline V gene. V was trimmed by 4 bases and J by 9 bases, leaving 17 bases between them. This CDR3 region has 14 residues. CDR3 coding DNA: TGTGCCAGCAGCCCAATAGACCCGGGCGGTGAGCAGTTCTTC. It is translated as CASSPIDPGGEQFF.

The V gene is TRBV10-3, the J gene TRBJ2-2; 10 bases line up with TRBD1. The CDR3 extends over 16 amino acids. The germline V gene encodes CDR1 ENHRY and CDR2 SYGVKD. Trimming cost V 5 bases and J 3 bases; bases outside gene matches: 6. DNA of the CDR3: TGTGCCATCAGTCCTAGACAGGGGGCTGACACCGGGGAGCTGTTTTTT. This translates into CAISPRQGADTGELFF.

The V gene is TRBV5-4, the J gene TRBJ2-7, with TRBD2 identical over 7 bases. Germline V gene lookup returns CDR1 SGHNT and CDR2 YYREEE (reference sequence). With V trimmed by 3 bases and J by 0 bases, 9 bases remained unmatched. The CDR3 is made up of 16 amino acids. The CDR3 loop reads CASSSQTSAISYEQYF. The CDR3 region has the DNA TGTGCCAGCAGCTCGCAAACTAGCGCCATCTCCTACGAGCAGTACTTC.

This sequence joins TRBV5-6 and TRBJ1-1, with TRBD1 matching 8 bases. This CDR3 comprises 17 residues. V was clipped by 2 bases and J by 1 base; unmatched bases: 10. Germline V gives CDR1 SGHDT, CDR2 YYEEEE. CDR3 nucleotides: TGTGCCAGCAGCTTTGGGTGGACAGGGCGGAGGAACACTGAAGCTTTCTTT. It encodes CASSFGWTGRRNTEAFF.

J is TRBJ2-7 and V is TRBV27; 7 positions match TRBD1. The CDR3 covers 12 residues. In germline, CDR1 is MNHEY, CDR2 SMNVEV (reference sequence). Losses at the gene ends were 5 bases for V and 4 bases for J; bases not matched to a gene: 2. DNA of the CDR3: TGTGCCAGCAGTCTGACAGGGTACGAGCAGTACTTC. The encoded protein is CASSLTGYEQYF.

The CDR3 is CASRKSQGEETQYF. The DNA for the CDR3 is TGTGCCAGCCGCAAATCACAGGGGGAAGAGACCCAGTACTTC. The chain links TRBV6-6 to TRBJ2-5; 8 bases are a match to TRBD1. Losses at the gene ends were 8 bases for V and 3 bases for J; bases not matched to a gene: 8. Per germline, CDR1 MNHNY and CDR2 SVGAGI (reference sequence). The CDR3 spans 14 residues.

The CDR3 nucleotides read TGTGCCAGCAGCTTAGCTAGCGGGAGGGGGGCTGAGCAGTTCTTC. Translation: CASSLASGRGAEQFF. This chain uses TRBV11-2 with TRBJ2-1, with 12 bases that match TRBD2. CDR1 SGHAT and CDR2 FQNNGV come from the germline V gene. The trim removed 1 base at V and 9 bases at J, leaving 4 bases unmatched. This CDR3 contains 15 residues.

This chain connects TRBV7-2 to TRBJ2-7; 12 nucleotides agree with TRBD2. The CDR3 is 16 residues long. CDR1 is SGHTA and CDR2 is FQGNSA in the germline V gene. Unmatched junction bases numbered 8, after V lost 5 bases and J lost 3 bases. CDR3 residues: CASSQRTSGEYYEQYF. For the CDR3, the DNA is TGTGCCAGCAGCCAACGGACTAGCGGGGAATACTACGAGCAGTACTTC.

This rearrangement joins TRBV9 to TRBJ2-1; perhaps TRBD1 as D (6 bases). Germline loops: CDR1 SGDLS, CDR2 YYNGEE. CDR3 length equals 14 residues. Trimming cost V 4 bases and J 3 bases, with 11 bases left between them. CDR3 region: CASSSGTSYNEQFF. The CDR3 DNA reads as TGTGCCAGCAGCTCGGGGACAAGCTACAATGAGCAGTTCTTC.

The V and J genes are TRBV6-1 and TRBJ2-7, with D perhaps matching TRBD1 or TRBD2 (5 bases each). This CDR3 comprises 15 residues. V lost 4 bases to trimming and J lost 0 bases, with 13 bases between them. From germline, CDR1 is MNHNS and CDR2 SASEGT. The CDR3 loop is CASSVRDHSSYEQYF. CDR3 bases: TGTGCCAGCAGTGTCCGGGACCACAGCTCCTACGAGCAGTACTTC.

The chain has TRBV5-4 and TRBJ2-1, with D unclear. The CDR3 is 15 amino acids. The V end was cut by 0 bases, the J end by 7 bases, with 14 bases between. Looked up from germline, CDR1 is SGHNT and CDR2 is YYREEE (reference sequence). The CDR3, as DNA: TGTGCCAGCAGCTTGGTAGAAGCGCTTGGAAATGAGCAGTTCTTC. Amino acid sequence: CASSLVEALGNEQFF. Complete variable domain (other parts from reference TRBV5-4 and TRBJ2-1): ETGVTQSPTHLIKTRGQQVTLRCSSQSGHNTVSWYQQALGQGPQFIFQYYREEENGRGNFPPRFSGLQFPNYSSELNVNALELDDSALYLCASSLVEALGNEQFFGPGTRLTVL.

The CDR3 nucleotides read TGTGCCAGCAGGGCCGGTGAACGCCGAGGGCCCCAGCATTTT. Protein sequence: CASRAGERRGPQHF. The chain joins TRBV6-4 to TRBJ1-5; D gene uncertain. V lost 6 bases to trimming and J lost 9 bases, with 18 bases between them. This CDR3 contains 14 residues. The germline V gene has CDR1 MRHNA and CDR2 SNTAGT.

This clone was seen more than once but under ten times. The V gene is TRBV30, the J gene TRBJ1-5, with TRBD1 matching 8 bases. The CDR3 extends over 17 amino acids. With V trimmed by 3 bases and J by 5 bases, 15 bases remained unmatched. Germline-derived CDR1 and CDR2 are GTSNPN and SVGIG (reference sequence). Here the CDR3 reads CAWRKGLGTGADQPQHF. The CDR3 nucleotides read TGTGCCTGGAGGAAGGGCCTCGGGACAGGAGCCGATCAGCCCCAGCATTTT.

The gene calls are TRBV11-2 and TRBJ1-1, with D hard to call. V lost 4 bases and J 2 bases, leaving 11 bases between the germline ends. CDR3 length equals 14 residues. CDR1 and CDR2 (germline): SGHAT, FQNNGV. CDR3 bases: TGTGCCAGCAGCTCCGGTTGGTATAACACTGAAGCTTTCTTT. Translation gives CASSSGWYNTEAFF.

The chain carries TRBV27 and TRBJ2-7; D might be TRBD2 (6 bases). Trimming stripped 0 bases from V and 6 bases from J, with 9 bases between. The CDR3 has 13 residues. CDR1 and CDR2 from the germline V gene are MNHEY and SMNVEV (reference sequence). Here the CDR3 DNA reads TGTGCCAGCAGTTTATCGGGCGGGATCGAGCAGTACTTC. Translated: CASSLSGGIEQYF.